These T cell receptor beta chains were read from a single sample in a study of PD-1 blockade in classical Hodgkin lymphoma. Profiling relied on immunoSEQ multiplex PCR, and the TCRdb table lists in-frame clones only, not all of them. The sample carries 90,000 to 100,000 clones, roughly 90% recorded once. This specimen was peripheral blood mononuclear cells (PBMCs), taken at baseline. All receptors derive from a human donor with classical Hodgkin lymphoma. Both conserved end residues are part of each CDR3. The order of the fields is D gene, V gene, J gene, CDR3 length, CDR3 DNA, CDR3 protein. The D gene is left open where the match is weak.

NA	TRBV7-2	TRBJ2-5	12	TGTGCCAGCAGCTCCCCCCCAGAGACCCAGTACTTC	CASSSPPETQYF
NA	TRBV11-2	TRBJ2-3	14	TGTGCCAGCAGCTTAGGAACAAGCACAGATACGCAGTATTTT	CASSLGTSTDTQYF
NA	TRBV5-1	TRBJ2-1	14	TGCGCCAGCACGGCGGGACAACGGCCCAATGAGCAGTTCTTC	CASTAGQRPNEQFF
NA	TRBV2	TRBJ1-5	17	TGTGCCAGCAGTGTGGGGGCCCCGGACTATAGCAATCAGCCCCAGCATTTT	CASSVGAPDYSNQPQHF
NA	TRBV28	TRBJ2-7	12	TGTGCCAGCTACACCAAATCCTACGAGCAGTACTTC	CASYTKSYEQYF
NA	TRBV30	TRBJ1-2	13	TGTGCCTGGAGTAGGGGGGCCTACTATGGCTACACCTTC	CAWSRGAYYGYTF
NA	TRBV30	TRBJ1-1	14	TGTGCTTTGGCGGGGGTGAAAGGAACTACTGAAGCTTTCTTT	CALAGVKGTTEAFF
TRBD1	TRBV30	TRBJ1-2	15	TGTGCCTGGAGTCACCCCGGCAGGGGGGATTATGGCTACACCTTC	CAWSHPGRGDYGYTF
TRBD1	TRBV14	TRBJ2-7	18	TGTGCCAGCAGCGAAGAGGTGGGAGGACAGGGAGTTTTCTACGAGCAGTACTTC	CASSEEVGGQGVFYEQYF
NA	TRBV5-1	TRBJ2-3	13	TGCGCCAGCAGCTCCGGAATTACAGATACGCAGTATTTT	CASSSGITDTQYF
NA	TRBV4-2	TRBJ1-2	14	TGTGCCAGCAGCCAAGAGGCAGGGATAAGTGGCTACACCTTC	CASSQEAGISGYTF